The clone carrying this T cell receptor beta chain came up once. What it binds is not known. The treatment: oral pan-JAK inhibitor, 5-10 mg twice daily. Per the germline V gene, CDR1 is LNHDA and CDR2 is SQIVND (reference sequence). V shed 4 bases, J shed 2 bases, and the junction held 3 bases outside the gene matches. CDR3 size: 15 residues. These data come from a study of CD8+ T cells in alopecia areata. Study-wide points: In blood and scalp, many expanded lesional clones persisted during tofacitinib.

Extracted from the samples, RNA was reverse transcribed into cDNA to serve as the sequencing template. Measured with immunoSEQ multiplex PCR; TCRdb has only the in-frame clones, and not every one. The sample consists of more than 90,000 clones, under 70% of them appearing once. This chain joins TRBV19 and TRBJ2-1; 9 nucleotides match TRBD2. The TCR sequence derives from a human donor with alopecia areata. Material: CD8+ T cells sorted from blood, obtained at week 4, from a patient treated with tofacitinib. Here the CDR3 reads CASSKGLAAYNEQFF. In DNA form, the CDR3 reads TGTGCCAGTAGTAAGGGACTAGCCGCCTACAATGAGCAGTTCTTC.